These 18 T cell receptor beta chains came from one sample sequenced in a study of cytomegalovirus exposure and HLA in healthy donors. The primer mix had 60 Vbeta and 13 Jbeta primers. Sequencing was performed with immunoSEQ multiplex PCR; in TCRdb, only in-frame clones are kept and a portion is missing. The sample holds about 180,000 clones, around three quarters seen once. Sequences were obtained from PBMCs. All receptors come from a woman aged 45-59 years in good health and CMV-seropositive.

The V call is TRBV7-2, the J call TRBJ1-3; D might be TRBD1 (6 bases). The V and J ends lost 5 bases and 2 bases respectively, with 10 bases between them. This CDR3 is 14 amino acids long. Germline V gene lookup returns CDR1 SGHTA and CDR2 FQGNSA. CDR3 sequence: CASSIQGTGNTIYF. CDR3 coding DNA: TGTGCCAGCAGCATACAGGGAACTGGAAACACCATATATTTT.

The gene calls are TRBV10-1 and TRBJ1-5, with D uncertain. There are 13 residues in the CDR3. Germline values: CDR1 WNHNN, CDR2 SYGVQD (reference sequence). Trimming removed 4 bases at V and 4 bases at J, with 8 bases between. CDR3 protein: CASSAGRNQPQHF. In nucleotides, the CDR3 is TGCGCCAGCAGTGCCGGGAGGAATCAGCCCCAGCATTTT.

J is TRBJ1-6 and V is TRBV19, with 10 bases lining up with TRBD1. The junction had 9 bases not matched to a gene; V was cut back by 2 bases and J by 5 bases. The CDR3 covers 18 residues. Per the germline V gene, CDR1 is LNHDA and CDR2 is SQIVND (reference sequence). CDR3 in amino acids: CASSIRDRGHLNNSPLHF. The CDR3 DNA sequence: TGTGCCAGTAGTATACGAGACAGGGGGCATTTGAATAATTCACCCCTCCACTTT. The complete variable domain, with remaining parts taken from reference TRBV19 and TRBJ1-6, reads DGGITQSPKYLFRKEGQNVTLSCEQNLNHDAMYWYRQDPGQGLRLIYYSQIVNDFQKGDIAEGYSVSREKKESFPLTVTSAQKNPTAFYLCASSIRDRGHLNNSPLHFGNGTRLTVT.

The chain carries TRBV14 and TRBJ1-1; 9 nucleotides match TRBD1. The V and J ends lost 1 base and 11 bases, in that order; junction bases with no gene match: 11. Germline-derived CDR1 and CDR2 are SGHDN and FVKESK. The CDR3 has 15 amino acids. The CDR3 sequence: CASSQGSGDRGDAFF. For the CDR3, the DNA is TGTGCCAGCAGCCAAGGTTCAGGAGACAGGGGGGATGCTTTCTTT.

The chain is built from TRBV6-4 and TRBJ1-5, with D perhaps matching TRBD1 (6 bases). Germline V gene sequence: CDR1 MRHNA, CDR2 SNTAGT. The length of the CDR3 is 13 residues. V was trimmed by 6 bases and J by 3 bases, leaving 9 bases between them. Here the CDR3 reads CASSAGDNQPQHF. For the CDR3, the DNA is TGTGCCAGCAGCGCAGGGGACAATCAGCCCCAGCATTTT.

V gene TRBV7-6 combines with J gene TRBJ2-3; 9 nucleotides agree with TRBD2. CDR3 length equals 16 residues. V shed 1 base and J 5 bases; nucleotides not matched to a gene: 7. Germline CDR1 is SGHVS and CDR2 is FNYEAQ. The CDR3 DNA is TGTGCCAGCAGCTTAGTCCCAGCGGGAGGAGGAGATACGCAGTATTTT. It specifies CASSLVPAGGGDTQYF.

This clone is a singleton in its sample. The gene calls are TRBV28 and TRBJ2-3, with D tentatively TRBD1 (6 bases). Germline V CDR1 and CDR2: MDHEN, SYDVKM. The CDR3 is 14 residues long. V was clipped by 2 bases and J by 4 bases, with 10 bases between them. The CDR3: CASSLTGPPDTQYF. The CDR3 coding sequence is TGTGCCAGCAGTTTAACAGGGCCTCCAGATACGCAGTATTTT. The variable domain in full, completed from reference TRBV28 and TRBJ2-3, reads DVKVTQSSRYLVKRTGEKVFLECVQDMDHENMFWYRQDPGLGLRLIYFSYDVKMKEKGDIPEGYSVSREKKERFSLILESASTNQTSMYLCASSLTGPPDTQYFGPGTRLTVL.

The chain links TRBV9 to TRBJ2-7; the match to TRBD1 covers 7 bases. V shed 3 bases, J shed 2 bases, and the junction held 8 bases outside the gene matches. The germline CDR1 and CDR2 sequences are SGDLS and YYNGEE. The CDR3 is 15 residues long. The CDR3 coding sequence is TGTGCCAGCAGCGAGGCCGAGGGGGCGGCCTACGAGCAGTACTTC. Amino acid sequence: CASSEAEGAAYEQYF.

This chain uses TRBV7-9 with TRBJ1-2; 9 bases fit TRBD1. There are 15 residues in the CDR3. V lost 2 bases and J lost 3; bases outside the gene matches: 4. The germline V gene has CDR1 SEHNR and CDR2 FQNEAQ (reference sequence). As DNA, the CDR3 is TGTGCCAGCAGCTTACAAGGACAGGGGTACTATGGCTACACCTTC. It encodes CASSLQGQGYYGYTF.

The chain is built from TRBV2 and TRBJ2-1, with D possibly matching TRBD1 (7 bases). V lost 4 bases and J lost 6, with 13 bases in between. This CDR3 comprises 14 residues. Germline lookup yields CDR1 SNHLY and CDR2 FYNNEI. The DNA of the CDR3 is TGTGCCAGCAGTGTGGGTCAGGGGGGCAATGAGCAGTTCTTC. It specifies CASSVGQGGNEQFF.

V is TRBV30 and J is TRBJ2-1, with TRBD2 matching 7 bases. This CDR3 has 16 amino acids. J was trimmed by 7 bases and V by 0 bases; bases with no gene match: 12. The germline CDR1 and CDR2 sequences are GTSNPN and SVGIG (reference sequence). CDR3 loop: CAWSVAGSNVGNEQFF. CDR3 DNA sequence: TGTGCCTGGAGTGTAGCGGGATCCAATGTAGGGAATGAGCAGTTCTTC.

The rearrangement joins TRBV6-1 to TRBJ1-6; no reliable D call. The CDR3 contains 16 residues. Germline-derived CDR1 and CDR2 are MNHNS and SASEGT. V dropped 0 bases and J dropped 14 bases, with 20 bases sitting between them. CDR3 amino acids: CASSEALASPVLALHF. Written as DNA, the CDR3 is TGTGCCAGCAGTGAAGCGCTAGCTTCCCCGGTATTGGCCCTCCACTTT.

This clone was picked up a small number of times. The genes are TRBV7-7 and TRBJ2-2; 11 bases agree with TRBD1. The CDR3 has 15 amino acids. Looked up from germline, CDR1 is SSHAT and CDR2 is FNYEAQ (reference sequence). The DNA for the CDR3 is TGTGCTAGCCGACCCGGGACAGGGGGCACCGGGGAGCTGTTTTTT. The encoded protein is CASRPGTGGTGELFF.

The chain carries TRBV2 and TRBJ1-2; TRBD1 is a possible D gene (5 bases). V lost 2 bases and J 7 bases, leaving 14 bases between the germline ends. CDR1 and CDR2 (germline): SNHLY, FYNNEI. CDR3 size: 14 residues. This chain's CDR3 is CASSEMGREGGYTF. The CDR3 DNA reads TGTGCCAGCAGTGAAATGGGCAGGGAAGGTGGCTACACCTTC.

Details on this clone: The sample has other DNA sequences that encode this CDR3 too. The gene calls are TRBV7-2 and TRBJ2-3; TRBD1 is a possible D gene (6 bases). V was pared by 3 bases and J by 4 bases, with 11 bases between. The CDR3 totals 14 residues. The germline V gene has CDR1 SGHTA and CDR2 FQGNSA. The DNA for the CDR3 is TGTGCCAGCAGCTTTAGTGGGGGCCCAGATACGCAGTATTTT. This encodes CASSFSGGPDTQYF.

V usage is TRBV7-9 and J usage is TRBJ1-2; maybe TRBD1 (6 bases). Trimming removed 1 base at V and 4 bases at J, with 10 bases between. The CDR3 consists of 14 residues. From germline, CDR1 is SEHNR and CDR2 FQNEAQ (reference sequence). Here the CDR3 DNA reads TGTGCCAGCAGCTTAGTGAGGGGGAGCTATGGCTACACCTTC. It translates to CASSLVRGSYGYTF.

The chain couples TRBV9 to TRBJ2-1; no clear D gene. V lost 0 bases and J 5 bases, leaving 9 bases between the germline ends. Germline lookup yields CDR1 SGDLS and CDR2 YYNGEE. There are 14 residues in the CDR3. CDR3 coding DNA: TGTGCCAGCAGCGTAGATGTTGTCGACAATGAGCAGTTCTTC. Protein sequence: CASSVDVVDNEQFF.

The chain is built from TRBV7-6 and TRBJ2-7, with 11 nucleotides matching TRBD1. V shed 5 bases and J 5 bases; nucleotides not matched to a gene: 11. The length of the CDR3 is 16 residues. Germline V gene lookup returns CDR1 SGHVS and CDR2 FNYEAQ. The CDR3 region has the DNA TGTGCCAGCAGCCTCAACTCCGGGACAGGGGGACACGAGCAGTACTTC. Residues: CASSLNSGTGGHEQYF.